This T cell receptor (beta chain) was sequenced in a study of T cell responses to AZD1222 COVID-19 vaccine. Study-level results: Clonal diversity may have been underestimated in mostly white British donors. Only six AZD1222 recipients tested seropositive at baseline. Unmutated variant regions are reportedly targeted by nearly half of spike-specific TCRs.

Doses given second, at about 4 or about 12 weeks, were pooled. Only in-frame clones appear in the TCRdb table, and some are missing; sequencing was by immunoSEQ multiplex PCR. The sample has roughly 140,000 clones, approximately 90% seen once. Only a few counts were recorded for this clone. No antigen is known for it. V lost 6 bases to trimming and J lost 8 bases; unmatched junction nucleotides: 9. This CDR3 region has 13 residues. CDR1 is SGHTA, CDR2 FQGNSA, per germline. This chain connects TRBV7-2 to TRBJ1-2, with 7 bases identical to TRBD1. This clonotype originated in an adult who received the AZD1222 COVID-19 vaccine. The sample consisted of peripheral blood, taken 28 days after the second AZD1222 dose. CDR3 region: CASRPTGASGYTF. Here the CDR3 DNA reads TGTGCCAGCAGACCTACAGGGGCCTCCGGCTACACCTTC. The whole variable domain, remainder taken from reference TRBV7-2 and TRBJ1-2, is GAGVSQSPSNKVTEKGKDVELRCDPISGHTALYWYRQSLGQGLEFLIYFQGNSAPDKSGLPSDRFSAERTGGSVSTLTIQRTQQEDSAVYLCASRPTGASGYTFGSGTRLTVV.